The 2 T cell receptor beta chains reported below all come from one sample, sequenced in a study of control samples from healthy donors and cancer patients. This table comes from immunoSEQ multiplex PCR, and its TCRdb copy is limited to in-frame clones, with some not included. The sample carries 150,000 to 200,000 clones, about nine tenths recorded once. The material sequenced was blood. Receptors were obtained from a woman in her 30s in good health.

In this sample, this clone turned up a few times. Other DNA sequences of this sample code for an identical CDR3. The CDR3: CASSRTGNTEAFF. CDR3 sequence (DNA): TGTGCCAGCAGTCGGACAGGGAACACTGAAGCTTTCTTT. This chain joins TRBV6-5 and TRBJ1-1; 7 bases fit TRBD1. In germline, CDR1 is MNHEY, CDR2 SVGAGI. V lost 5 bases, J lost 1 base, and 1 base stayed unmatched. This CDR3 has 13 amino acids.

V usage is TRBV10-3 and J usage is TRBJ2-7; possible D gene TRBD1, 6 bases. V was cut by 4 bases and J by 0 bases, with 10 bases left in between. The CDR3 length is 14 residues. Germline V gene data show CDR1 as ENHRY and CDR2 as SYGVKD. In DNA form, the CDR3 reads TGTGCCATCAGTGTAGGACAGAGCTCCTACGAGCAGTACTTC. Its protein is CAISVGQSSYEQYF.